The 17 T cell receptor beta chains given below trace back to one sample, sequenced in a study of blood T cell repertoires in COVID-19 (dated by TCRdb to 2019 to 2021). The library was obtained by the immunoSEQ multiplex PCR assay. In its TCRdb copy, this immuneACCESS table keeps in-frame sequences only and misses some clones. Where compared with another copy, unresolved V genes explain less than half of these, and the others have no known cause. This sample is represented by approximately 500,000 clones; around nine tenths of them were singletons. The top ten constitute less than 2% of the sample. Sequencing was done on a sample of PBMCs or T cells enriched from blood (not recorded which). These receptors came from a woman between 40 and 50 years old who had recovered from COVID-19.

This clone has just one count. CDR3: CASSLLAGGPLDTQYF. For the CDR3, the DNA is TGCGCCAGCAGCCTCTTAGCGGGAGGGCCGCTAGATACGCAGTATTTT. The chain couples TRBV4-3 to TRBJ2-3; 11 bases match TRBD2. The germline V gene has CDR1 LGHNA and CDR2 YSLEER. The CDR3 runs 16 residues. The V segment lost 4 bases and the J segment 5 bases; nucleotides outside the gene matches: 8.

This clone was counted between two and nine times. V and J are TRBV2 and TRBJ1-5; no definite D call. CDR3 size: 14 residues. Germline V CDR1 and CDR2: SNHLY, FYNNEI. V lost 6 bases and J 0 bases, leaving 9 bases between the germline ends. The CDR3 bases are TGTGCCAGCAGCTCAGACATTAGCAATCAGCCCCAGCATTTT. Translation: CASSSDISNQPQHF.

Only one count was recorded for this clone. V gene TRBV4-3 combines with J gene TRBJ2-1; D possibly corresponds to TRBD2 (5 bases). Germline assignment: CDR1 LGHNA and CDR2 YSLEER. This CDR3 has 17 amino acids. V lost 1 base, J lost 0 bases, and 13 bases lay in between. DNA for the CDR3: TGCGCCAGCAGCCAAGCGGCTACGGGGAGCTCCTACAATGAGCAGTTCTTC. Translated: CASSQAATGSSYNEQFF.

The genes are TRBV9 and TRBJ2-7; 10 bases line up with TRBD1. CDR3 length: 16 amino acids. V lost 3 bases to trimming and J lost 5 bases; unmatched junction nucleotides: 11. Germline-derived CDR1 and CDR2 are SGDLS and YYNGEE. The CDR3 nucleotides read TGTGCCAGCAGCGCAGCAGGGGGACAGGGGTGGAACGAGCAGTACTTC. Translating it yields CASSAAGGQGWNEQYF.

The chain links TRBV7-9 to TRBJ1-2; 9 bases agree with TRBD1. This CDR3 comprises 15 residues. J gave up 3 bases and V 2 bases, and 4 bases lay outside the gene matches. Germline-derived CDR1 and CDR2 are SEHNR and FQNEAQ (reference sequence). The CDR3: CASSLLGQGHYGYTF. CDR3 sequence (DNA): TGTGCCAGCAGCTTACTAGGACAGGGGCACTATGGCTACACCTTC.

The chain employs TRBV6-2 or TRBV6-3 and TRBJ2-5; 8 nucleotides align to TRBD2. Germline V lookup: CDR1 MNHEY, CDR2 SVGEGT. The CDR3 extends over 15 amino acids. J was trimmed by 5 bases and V by 5 bases; bases with no gene match: 10. The CDR3 here is CASSSSGSGEETQYF. DNA of the CDR3: TGTGCCAGCAGTAGCAGCGGGAGTGGAGAGGAGACCCAGTACTTC.

The rearrangement uses TRBV5-5 and TRBJ1-5; D not certain. Germline-derived CDR1 and CDR2 are SGHKS and YYEKEE (reference sequence). The CDR3 spans 15 residues. Trimming pared 0 bases from V and 4 bases from J, leaving 11 bases between. The CDR3 spells CASSLVPEINQPQHF. CDR3 in DNA: TGTGCCAGCAGCTTGGTCCCAGAAATAAATCAGCCCCAGCATTTT.

The chain uses TRBV7-9 and TRBJ2-5, with a possible D match to TRBD2 (5 bases). This CDR3 contains 12 residues. Germline CDR1 and CDR2: SEHNR and FQNEAQ (reference sequence). V lost 3 bases and J 8 bases, leaving 10 bases between the germline ends. CDR3 bases: TGTGCCAGCAGCTTCGAGGGTTTAACCCAGTACTTC. Translated, it gives CASSFEGLTQYF.

The rearrangement uses TRBV5-6 and TRBJ1-6, with unresolved D. In germline, CDR1 is SGHDT, CDR2 YYEEEE. The CDR3 sequence is 14 residues long. The ends were cut back, 1 base at V and 7 bases at J, with 9 bases in the middle. The CDR3 nucleotides read TGTGCCAGCAGCTTGACTTACGGGAATTCACCCCTCCACTTT. This codes for CASSLTYGNSPLHF.

With regard to this clone: This same CDR3 is encoded by further DNA sequences in the sample. The genes are TRBV11-2 and TRBJ1-1; D uncertain. Trimming shortened V by 2 bases and J by 4 bases, and 8 bases separated the two germline ends. This CDR3 is built from 13 residues. Germline CDR1 and CDR2: SGHAT and FQNNGV. CDR3 coding DNA: TGTGCCAGCAGCTTAAGTGGGAGCACTGAAGCTTTCTTT. Residues: CASSLSGSTEAFF. The full variable domain, its missing parts supplied by reference TRBV11-2 and TRBJ1-1, is EAGVAQSPRYKIIEKRQSVAFWCNPISGHATLYWYQQILGQGPKLLIQFQNNGVVDDSQLPKDRFSAERLKGVDSTLKIQPAKLEDSAVYLCASSLSGSTEAFFGQGTRLTVV.

This chain joins TRBV5-5 and TRBJ2-1; TRBD2 matches at 11 bases. Per the germline V gene, CDR1 is SGHKS and CDR2 is YYEKEE (reference sequence). V shed 3 bases and J 8 bases; nucleotides not matched to a gene: 7. CDR3 length: 15 residues. Here the CDR3 DNA reads TGTGCCAGCAGCTCCACTAGCGGGAGTATCGATGAGCAGTTCTTC. Translated, it gives CASSSTSGSIDEQFF.

This chain links TRBV19 with TRBJ1-5, with 9 bases aligning to TRBD1. After removal of 7 bases from V and 1 base from J, the junction contained 5 bases not matched to a gene. This CDR3 contains 15 residues. Germline CDR1 and CDR2: LNHDA and SQIVND (reference sequence). As DNA, the CDR3 is TGTGCCAGTAAGTTGGGACAGGGCAGCAATCAGCCCCAGCATTTT. Translating it yields CASKLGQGSNQPQHF.

The chain combines TRBV29-1 with TRBJ1-1; the D is unclear. The CDR3 has 10 residues. The germline V and J ends were trimmed by 6 bases and 7 bases, with 9 bases remaining between them. Per germline, CDR1 SQVTM and CDR2 ANQGSEA. The CDR3 here is CSVAHNEAFF. CDR3 DNA: TGCAGCGTGGCCCACAATGAAGCTTTCTTT.

The table lists this clone with a few counts. This sequence joins TRBV13 and TRBJ2-7, with D possibly TRBD1 on 6 matching bases. V was pared by 1 base and J by 6 bases, with 16 bases between. The CDR3 runs 15 residues. Germline V gives CDR1 PRHDT, CDR2 FYEKMQ (reference sequence). The CDR3 protein is CASSLAGAIPLEQYF. The CDR3 DNA follows: TGTGCCAGCAGCTTAGCAGGGGCGATCCCACTCGAGCAGTACTTC.

The chain carries TRBV30 and TRBJ2-2; TRBD2 is a possible D gene (6 bases). Trimming cost V 7 bases and J 1 base, with 13 bases left between them. This CDR3 region has 14 residues. Germline V lookup: CDR1 GTSNPN, CDR2 SVGIG (reference sequence). CDR3 in amino acids: CAFSGLLNTGELFF. The DNA for the CDR3 is TGTGCCTTCTCGGGACTCTTGAACACCGGGGAGCTGTTTTTT.

The V call is TRBV7-9, the J call TRBJ1-3, with D perhaps matching TRBD1 (5 bases). Looked up from germline, CDR1 is SEHNR and CDR2 is FQNEAQ (reference sequence). The CDR3 is 16 amino acids. Between the trimmed V and J ends, which lost 5 bases and 0 bases, there was a span of 14 bases. DNA for the CDR3: TGTGCCAGCAGCCGGGGACTGCCGAACTCTGGAAACACCATATATTTT. This translates into CASSRGLPNSGNTIYF.

In its sample, this clone was seen many times. The rearrangement uses TRBV6-6 and TRBJ2-7; TRBD2 agrees at 8 bases. The CDR3 has 18 residues. V lost 5 bases to trimming and J lost 1 base; unmatched junction nucleotides: 16. CDR1 is MNHNY and CDR2 is SVGAGI in the germline V gene (reference sequence). The CDR3 DNA reads as TGTGCCAGCAGTCCCTGGGGCAATTCGGGAGGGTCATCCTACGAGCAGTACTTC. This encodes CASSPWGNSGGSSYEQYF.